Sequencing of this T cell receptor beta chain was carried out in a study of STAT5B mutations in CD4+ large granular lymphocyte leukemia. Study findings and constraints: Main leukemic clonotypes were patient-specific, but roughly 26% appeared at low frequency elsewhere. The CD4+ versus CD8+ T-LGLL clonality difference may reflect limited sample size.

The germline V gene has CDR1 SGHAT and CDR2 FQDESV (reference sequence). Trimming at V came to 1 base and at J to 4 bases, leaving 2 bases not matched to a gene. The CDR3 is 14 amino acids. Clones were sequenced by immunoSEQ multiplex PCR, and TCRdb holds only the in-frame ones, with some missing. This table has fewer than 50,000 clones, 75% to 85% appearing once. To note about this clone: Its antigen is unidentified.

The chain uses TRBV11-1 and TRBJ1-2, with 8 nucleotides matching TRBD1. This TCR derives from a human donor in good health. Sequenced sample: CD4+ T cells from blood buffy coats. CDR3 DNA sequence: TGTGCCAGCAGCTTAGGGACAGGGACCTATGGCTACACCTTC. Amino acid sequence: CASSLGTGTYGYTF.